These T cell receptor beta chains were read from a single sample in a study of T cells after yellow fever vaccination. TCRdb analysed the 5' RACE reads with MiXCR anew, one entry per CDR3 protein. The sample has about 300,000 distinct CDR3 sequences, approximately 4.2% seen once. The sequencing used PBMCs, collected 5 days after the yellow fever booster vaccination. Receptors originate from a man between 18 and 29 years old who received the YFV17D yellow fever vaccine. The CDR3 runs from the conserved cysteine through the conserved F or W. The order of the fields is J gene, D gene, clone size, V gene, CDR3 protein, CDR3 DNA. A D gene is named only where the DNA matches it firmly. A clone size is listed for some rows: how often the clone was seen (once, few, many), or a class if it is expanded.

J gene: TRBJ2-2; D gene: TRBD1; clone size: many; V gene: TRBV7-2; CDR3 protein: CASSLGTRRQGVSGELFF; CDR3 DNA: TGTGCCAGCAGTCTTGGGACCAGAAGACAGGGGGTTTCCGGGGAGCTGTTTTTT
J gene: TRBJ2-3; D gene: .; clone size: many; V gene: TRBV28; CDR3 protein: CASSLGGSLTDTQYF; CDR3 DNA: TGTGCCAGCAGTTTAGGGGGCAGCCTCACAGATACGCAGTATTTT
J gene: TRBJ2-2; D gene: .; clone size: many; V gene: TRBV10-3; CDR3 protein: CAISESRGLTGELFF; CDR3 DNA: TGTGCCATCAGTGAGTCCCGGGGGCTCACCGGGGAGCTGTTTTTT
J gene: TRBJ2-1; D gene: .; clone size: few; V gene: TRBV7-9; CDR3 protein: CASSFPRESYEQFF; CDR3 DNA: TGTGCCAGCAGCTTCCCCCGGGAGTCCTATGAGCAGTTCTTC
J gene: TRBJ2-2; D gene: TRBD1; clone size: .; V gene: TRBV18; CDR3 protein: CASSSQGQAGELFF; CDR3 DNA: TGTGCCAGCTCCAGCCAAGGACAGGCCGGGGAGCTGTTTTTT
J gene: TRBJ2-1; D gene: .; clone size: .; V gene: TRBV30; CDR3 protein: CAWERGGPYNEQFF; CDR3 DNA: TGTGCCTGGGAGAGGGGGGGGCCTTACAATGAGCAGTTCTTC
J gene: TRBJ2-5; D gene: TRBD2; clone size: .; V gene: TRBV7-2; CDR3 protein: CASSRNRLAGGRETQYF; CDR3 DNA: TGTGCCAGCAGCCGAAATCGACTAGCGGGGGGTAGGGAGACCCAGTACTTC
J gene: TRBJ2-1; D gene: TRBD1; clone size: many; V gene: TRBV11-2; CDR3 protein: CASSDTGVYGEQFF; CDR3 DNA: TGTGCCAGCTCGGACACAGGGGTTTATGGTGAGCAGTTCTTC
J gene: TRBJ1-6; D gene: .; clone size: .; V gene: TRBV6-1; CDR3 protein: CASSDDAGTRRYNSPLHF; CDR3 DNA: TGTGCCAGCAGTGATGATGCCGGGACTAGAAGGTATAATTCACCCCTCCACTTT
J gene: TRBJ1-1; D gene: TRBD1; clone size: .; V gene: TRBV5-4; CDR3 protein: CASSLGQGILAEAFF; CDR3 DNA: TGTGCCAGCAGCTTGGGACAGGGGATTCTGGCTGAAGCTTTCTTT
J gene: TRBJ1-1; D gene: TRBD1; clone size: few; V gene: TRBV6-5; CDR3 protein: CASSYRGRTEAFF; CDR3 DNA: TGTGCCAGCAGTTACAGGGGGCGGACTGAAGCTTTCTTT
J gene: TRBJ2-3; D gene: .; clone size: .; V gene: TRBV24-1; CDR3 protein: CATSSLHEDTQYF; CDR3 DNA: TGTGCCACCAGTTCCCTGCACGAAGATACGCAGTATTTT
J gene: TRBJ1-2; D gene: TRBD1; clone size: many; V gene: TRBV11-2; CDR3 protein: CASSLAGQFKGYTF; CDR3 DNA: TGTGCCAGCAGCTTAGCGGGACAGTTCAAGGGCTACACCTTC
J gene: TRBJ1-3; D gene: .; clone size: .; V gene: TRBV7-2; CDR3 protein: CASSLSPGPPGNTIYF; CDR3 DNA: TGTGCCAGCAGCCTTTCCCCAGGGCCCCCAGGAAACACCATATATTTT
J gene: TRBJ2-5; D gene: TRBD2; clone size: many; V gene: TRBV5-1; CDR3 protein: CASSVGLAGETQYF; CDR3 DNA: TGCGCCAGCAGCGTGGGACTAGCGGGAGAGACCCAGTACTTC
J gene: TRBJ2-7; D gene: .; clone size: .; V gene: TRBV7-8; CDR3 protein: CASSSSIPPYEQYF; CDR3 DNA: TGTGCCAGCAGCTCGTCCATACCCCCCTACGAGCAGTACTTC
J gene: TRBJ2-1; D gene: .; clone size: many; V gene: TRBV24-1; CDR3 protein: CATKSRWDNEQFF; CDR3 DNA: TGTGCCACCAAATCAAGGTGGGACAATGAGCAGTTCTTC
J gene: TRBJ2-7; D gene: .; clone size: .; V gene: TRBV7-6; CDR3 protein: CASSLAGGPSYEQYF; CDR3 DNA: TGTGCCAGCAGCTTAGCGGGGGGGCCTTCCTACGAGCAGTACTTC
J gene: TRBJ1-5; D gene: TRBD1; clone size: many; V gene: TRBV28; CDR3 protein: CASSLRTGAYSNQPQHF; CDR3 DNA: TGTGCCAGCAGTTTGAGGACAGGCGCCTATAGCAATCAGCCCCAGCATTTT
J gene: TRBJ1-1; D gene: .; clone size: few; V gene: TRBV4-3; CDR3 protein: CASSQAGRDTEAFF; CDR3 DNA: TGCGCCAGCAGCCAAGCCGGGAGAGACACTGAAGCTTTCTTT
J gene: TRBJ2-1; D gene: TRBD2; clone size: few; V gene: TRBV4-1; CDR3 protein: CASSQEEGLAGPAGSYNEQFF; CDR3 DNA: TGCGCCAGCAGCCAAGAAGAGGGACTAGCGGGCCCCGCCGGCTCCTACAATGAGCAGTTCTTC
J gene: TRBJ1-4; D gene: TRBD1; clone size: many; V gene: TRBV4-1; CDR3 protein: CASSQTGGLYEKLFF; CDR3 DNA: TGCGCCAGCAGCCAAACAGGGGGATTGTATGAAAAACTGTTTTTT
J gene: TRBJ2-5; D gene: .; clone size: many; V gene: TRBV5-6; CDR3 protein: CASSRRGMETQYF; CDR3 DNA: TGTGCCAGCAGCCGCCGGGGCATGGAGACCCAGTACTTC
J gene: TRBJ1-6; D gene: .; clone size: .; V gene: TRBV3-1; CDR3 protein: CASSMTTAYNSPLHF; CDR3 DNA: TGTGCCAGCAGCATGACGACAGCCTATAATTCACCCCTCCACTTT
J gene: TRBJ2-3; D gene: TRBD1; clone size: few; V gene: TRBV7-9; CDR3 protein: CASSANRGGTDTQYF; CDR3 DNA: TGTGCCAGCAGCGCTAACAGGGGCGGCACAGATACGCAGTATTTT
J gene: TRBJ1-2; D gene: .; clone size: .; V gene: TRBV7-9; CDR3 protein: CASSLGAGDGYGYTF; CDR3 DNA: TGTGCCAGCAGCTTGGGGGCAGGGGACGGGTATGGCTACACCTTC
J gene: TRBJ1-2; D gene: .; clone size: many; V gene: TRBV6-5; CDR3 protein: CASSYSRDGREEGYTF; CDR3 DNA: TGTGCCAGCAGTTACTCCCGGGACGGGCGGGAGGAAGGCTACACCTTC
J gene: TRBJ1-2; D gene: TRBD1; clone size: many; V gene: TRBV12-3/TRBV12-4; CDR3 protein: CASSLQGGYGYTF; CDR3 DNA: TGTGCCAGCAGTTTGCAGGGGGGGTATGGCTACACCTTC
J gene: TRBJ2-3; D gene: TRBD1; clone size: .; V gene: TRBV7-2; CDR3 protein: CASSLVGQGSDTQYF; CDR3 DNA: TGTGCCAGCAGCTTAGTGGGACAGGGGTCAGATACGCAGTATTTT
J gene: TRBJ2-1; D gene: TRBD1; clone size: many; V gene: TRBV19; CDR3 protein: CASSDSTGTGQFF; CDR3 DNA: TGTGCCAGTAGTGATTCCACCGGGACAGGTCAGTTCTTC
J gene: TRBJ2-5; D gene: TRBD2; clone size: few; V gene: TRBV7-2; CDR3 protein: CASSAGTRKETQYF; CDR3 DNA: TGTGCCAGCAGCGCCGGGACTAGAAAAGAGACCCAGTACTTC
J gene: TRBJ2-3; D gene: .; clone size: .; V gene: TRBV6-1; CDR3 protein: CASSEAGPDTQYF; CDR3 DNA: TGTGCCAGCAGTGAAGCGGGGCCAGATACGCAGTATTTT
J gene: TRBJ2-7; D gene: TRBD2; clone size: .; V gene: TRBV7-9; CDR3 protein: CASTHSRGEFYEQYF; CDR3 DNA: TGTGCCAGCACCCACTCGCGGGGGGAATTCTACGAGCAGTACTTC
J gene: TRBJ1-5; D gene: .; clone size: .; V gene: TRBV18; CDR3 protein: CASSSTGTYSNQPQHF; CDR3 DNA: TGTGCCAGCTCATCGACTGGAACCTATAGCAATCAGCCCCAGCATTTT
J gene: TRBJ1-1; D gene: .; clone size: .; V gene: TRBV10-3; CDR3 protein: CAISDRQMNTEAFF; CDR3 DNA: TGTGCCATCAGTGACAGGCAGATGAACACTGAAGCTTTCTTT
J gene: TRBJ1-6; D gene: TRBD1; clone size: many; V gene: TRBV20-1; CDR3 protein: CSARDRQGGNSPLHF; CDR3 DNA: TGCAGTGCTAGAGATCGACAGGGGGGGAATTCACCCCTCCACTTT
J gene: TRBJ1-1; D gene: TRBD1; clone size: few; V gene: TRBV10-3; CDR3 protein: CAISEPGTGGAWGTEAFF; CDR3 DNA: TGTGCCATCAGTGAGCCGGGGACAGGGGGCGCTTGGGGAACTGAAGCTTTCTTT
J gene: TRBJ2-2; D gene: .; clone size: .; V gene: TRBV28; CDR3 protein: CASSRTTPGGELFF; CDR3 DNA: TGTGCCAGCAGCCGAACGACGCCTGGGGGGGAGCTGTTTTTT
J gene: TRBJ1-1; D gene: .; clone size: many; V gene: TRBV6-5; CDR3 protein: CASSYHSSMNTEAFF; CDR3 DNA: TGTGCCAGCAGTTACCACAGTTCCATGAACACTGAAGCTTTCTTT
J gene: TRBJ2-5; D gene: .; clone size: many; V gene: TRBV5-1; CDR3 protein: CASSRGDPQETQYF; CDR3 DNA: TGCGCCAGCAGCAGGGGGGACCCCCAAGAGACCCAGTACTTC
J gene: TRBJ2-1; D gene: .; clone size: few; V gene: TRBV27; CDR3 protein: CASNTRQKNNEQFF; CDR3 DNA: TGTGCCAGCAACACGAGACAGAAGAACAATGAGCAGTTCTTC
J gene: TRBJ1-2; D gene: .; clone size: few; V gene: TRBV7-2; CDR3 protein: CASSLLEGIGYTF; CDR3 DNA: TGTGCCAGCAGCTTACTTGAGGGGATTGGCTACACCTTC
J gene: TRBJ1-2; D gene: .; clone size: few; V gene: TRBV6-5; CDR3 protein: CASSKGLSNYGYTF; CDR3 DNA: TGTGCCAGCAGCAAGGGACTCTCTAACTATGGCTACACCTTC
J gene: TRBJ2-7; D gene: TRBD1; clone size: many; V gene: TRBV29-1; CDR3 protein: CSVEDGDSADF; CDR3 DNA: TGCAGCGTTGAAGATGGGGACAGCGCCGACTTC
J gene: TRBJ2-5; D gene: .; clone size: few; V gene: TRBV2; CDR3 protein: CASSDQSVTQYF; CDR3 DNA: TGTGCCAGCAGCGACCAGAGTGTGACCCAGTACTTC
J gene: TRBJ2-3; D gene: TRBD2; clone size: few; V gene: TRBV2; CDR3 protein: CASVLAGASTDTQYF; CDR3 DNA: TGTGCCAGCGTGCTAGCGGGGGCTAGCACAGATACGCAGTATTTT
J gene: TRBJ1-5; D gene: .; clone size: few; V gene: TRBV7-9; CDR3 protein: CASSLREEGQPQHF; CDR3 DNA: TGTGCCAGCAGCTTACGGGAAGAAGGGCAGCCCCAGCATTTT
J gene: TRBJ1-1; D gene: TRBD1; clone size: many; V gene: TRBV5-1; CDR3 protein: CASSLGTGRQTEAFF; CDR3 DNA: TGCGCCAGCAGCTTGGGGACAGGGCGGCAGACTGAAGCTTTCTTT
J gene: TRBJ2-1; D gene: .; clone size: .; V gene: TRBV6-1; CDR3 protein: CASSDWSEQFF; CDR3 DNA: TGTGCCAGCAGTGATTGGAGTGAGCAGTTCTTC
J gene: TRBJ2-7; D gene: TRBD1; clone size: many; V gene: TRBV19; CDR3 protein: CASSIDPGTGVYEQYF; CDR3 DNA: TGTGCCAGTAGTATAGATCCCGGGACAGGGGTCTACGAGCAGTACTTC
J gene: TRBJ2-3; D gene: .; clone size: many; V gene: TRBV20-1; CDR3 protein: CSAREGGNTDTQYF; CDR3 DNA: TGCAGTGCTAGAGAGGGTGGAAACACAGATACGCAGTATTTT
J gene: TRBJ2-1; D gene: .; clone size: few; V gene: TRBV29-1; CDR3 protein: CSVDGTRSSYNEQFF; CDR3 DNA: TGCAGCGTTGACGGCACTAGAAGCTCCTACAATGAGCAGTTCTTC
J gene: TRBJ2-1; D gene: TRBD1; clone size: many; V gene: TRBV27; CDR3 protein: CASSLSDRGLNEQFF; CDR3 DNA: TGTGCCAGCAGTTTATCGGACAGGGGACTAAATGAGCAGTTCTTC
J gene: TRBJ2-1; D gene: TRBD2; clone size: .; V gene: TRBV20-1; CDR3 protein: CSALSGGAGREQFF; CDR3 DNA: TGCAGTGCTCTCAGCGGGGGGGCGGGTAGAGAGCAGTTCTTC
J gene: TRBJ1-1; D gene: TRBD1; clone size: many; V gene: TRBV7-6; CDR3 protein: CASSIGQGGNTEAFF; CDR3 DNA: TGTGCCAGCAGCATCGGACAGGGGGGGAACACTGAAGCTTTCTTT
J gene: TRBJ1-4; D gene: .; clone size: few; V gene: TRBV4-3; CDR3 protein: CASSRMWGTNEKLFF; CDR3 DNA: TGCGCCAGCAGCCGGATGTGGGGGACTAATGAAAAACTGTTTTTT
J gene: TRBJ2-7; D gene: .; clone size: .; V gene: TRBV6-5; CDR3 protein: CASSSTLAPYEQYF; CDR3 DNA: TGTGCCAGCAGTTCAACATTGGCCCCCTACGAGCAGTACTTC
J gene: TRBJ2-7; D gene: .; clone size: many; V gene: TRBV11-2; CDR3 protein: CASSHNTGSGEQYF; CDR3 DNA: TGTGCCAGCAGCCATAACACAGGGTCCGGCGAGCAGTACTTC
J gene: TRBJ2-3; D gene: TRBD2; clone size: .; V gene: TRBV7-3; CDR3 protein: CASSLGLAGAWGRTDTQYF; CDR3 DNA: TGTGCCAGCAGCTTAGGGCTAGCGGGGGCCTGGGGGCGCACAGATACGCAGTATTTT